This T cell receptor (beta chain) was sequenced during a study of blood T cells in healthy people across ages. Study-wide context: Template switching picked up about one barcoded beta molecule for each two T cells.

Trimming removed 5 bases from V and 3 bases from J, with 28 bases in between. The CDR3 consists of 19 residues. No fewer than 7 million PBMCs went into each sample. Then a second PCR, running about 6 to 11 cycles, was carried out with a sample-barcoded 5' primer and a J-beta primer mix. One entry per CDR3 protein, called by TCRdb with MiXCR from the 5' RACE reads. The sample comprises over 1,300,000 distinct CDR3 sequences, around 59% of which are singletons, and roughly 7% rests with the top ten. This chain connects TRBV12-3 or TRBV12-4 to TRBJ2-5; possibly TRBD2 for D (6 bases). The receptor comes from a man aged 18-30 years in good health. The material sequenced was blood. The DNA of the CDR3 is TGTGCCAGCAGTAAAGGCTCTGGGGGGATCGGGGGAAGGGAAGAGACCCAGTACTTC. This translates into CASSKGSGGIGGREETQYF.